A single sample is the source of the 18 T cell receptor beta chains below, sequenced in a study of control samples from healthy donors and cancer patients. Measured with immunoSEQ multiplex PCR; TCRdb has only the in-frame clones, and not every one. The table shows under 150,000 clones, with around 90% occurring only once. Sequencing was done on a sample of blood. The source of these receptors is a man aged 25-40 years in good health.

The chain carries TRBV7-8 and TRBJ2-1; D is unresolved. The germline CDR1 and CDR2 sequences are SGHVS and FQNEAQ. V dropped 3 bases and J dropped 0 bases, with 15 bases sitting between them. The CDR3 sequence is 17 residues long. In DNA, the CDR3 is TGTGCCAGCAGCTTTGGTGTGACGAGAATCTCCTACAATGAGCAGTTCTTC. As protein: CASSFGVTRISYNEQFF.

The chain links TRBV30 to TRBJ2-1; D is possibly TRBD2 (6 bases). This CDR3 contains 13 residues. Germline-derived CDR1 and CDR2 are GTSNPN and SVGIG (reference sequence). V lost 2 bases, J lost 16 bases, and 21 bases lay in between. CDR3 nucleotides: TGTGCCTGGAGTTACAACTGGGGGGAGGAGGGTTTCTTC. This sequence encodes CAWSYNWGEEGFF. Full variable domain (rest looked up from reference TRBV30 and TRBJ2-1): SQTIHQWPATLVQPVGSPLSLECTVEGTSNPNLYWYRQAAGRGLQLLFYSVGIGQISSEVPQNLSASRPQDRQFILSSKKLLLSDSGFYLCAWSYNWGEEGFFGPGTRLTVL.

Notes on this clone: Other DNA sequences within the sample encode an identical CDR3. This chain connects TRBV29-1 to TRBJ1-1; TRBD1 matches at 7 bases. V was clipped by 6 bases and J by 6 bases; unmatched bases: 1. The CDR3 length is 10 residues. Germline V gene data show CDR1 as SQVTM and CDR2 as ANQGSEA. The CDR3 DNA is TGCAGCGTCGGGACAGCTGAAGCTTTCTTT. Residues: CSVGTAEAFF.

The chain employs TRBV7-2 and TRBJ2-7; 7 bases are shared with TRBD2. The CDR3 sequence is 14 residues long. The ends lost 3 bases at V and 7 bases at J; junction bases unmatched: 9. The germline CDR1 and CDR2 sequences are SGHTA and FQGNSA. In DNA form, the CDR3 reads TGTGCCAGCAGCTTCACGGGAGGAGTGGGTGAGCAGTACTTC. This translates into CASSFTGGVGEQYF.

This clone has just a few counts. This chain joins TRBV29-1 and TRBJ2-1, with D perhaps TRBD2 (6 bases). The length of the CDR3 is 12 residues. Germline assignment: CDR1 SQVTM and CDR2 ANQGSEA. V lost 0 bases and J 12 bases, leaving 12 bases between the germline ends. CDR3 bases: TGCAGCGTTGAAGATCTTGGAGGGGTGCAGTTCTTC. Protein: CSVEDLGGVQFF.

V is TRBV20-1 and J is TRBJ2-7; possible D gene TRBD2, 6 bases. The CDR3 has 11 residues. Germline V lookup: CDR1 DFQATT, CDR2 SNEGSKA (reference sequence). The CDR3 loop is CSADREREQYF. Here the CDR3 DNA reads TGCAGCGCCGACCGGGAGCGGGAGCAGTACTTC.

V and J are TRBV11-2 and TRBJ1-1, with D perhaps matching TRBD1 (5 bases). The CDR3 is 16 amino acids. Germline lookup yields CDR1 SGHAT and CDR2 FQNNGV. Trimming stripped 5 bases from V and 0 bases from J, with 16 bases between. CDR3 in DNA: TGTGCCAGCAGCACACCGGGGGGTTTCATGAACACTGAAGCTTTCTTT. Its protein is CASSTPGGFMNTEAFF.

The rearrangement joins TRBV14 to TRBJ1-2; no firm D call. The CDR3 totals 12 residues. Trimming took 0 bases from V and 4 from J, leaving 3 bases between them. The V gene's germline CDR1 is SGHDN and CDR2 FVKESK. DNA for the CDR3: TGTGCCAGCAGCCAAGAACGCTATGGCTACACCTTC. As protein: CASSQERYGYTF.

The chain uses TRBV19 and TRBJ2-3; D is ambiguous. In germline, CDR1 is LNHDA, CDR2 SQIVND (reference sequence). Trimming removed 7 bases at V and 6 bases at J, with 17 bases between. The CDR3 runs 14 residues. The CDR3 bases are TGTGCCAGTACCGCGTCTCAGATCTCGGATACGCAGTATTTT. Protein sequence: CASTASQISDTQYF.

The chain combines TRBV28 with TRBJ1-2; no reliable D call. Trimming took 4 bases from V and 1 from J, leaving 13 bases between them. This CDR3 is 15 amino acids long. Germline V CDR1 and CDR2: MDHEN, SYDVKM. The CDR3 bases are TGTGCCAGCAGTTCGTCGGCAGCCAATAACTATGGCTACACCTTC. As protein: CASSSSAANNYGYTF.

The chain uses TRBV18 and TRBJ2-5; D perhaps matches TRBD2 (6 bases). Germline CDR1 is KGHSH and CDR2 is LQKENI. Deletions cut 0 bases from V and 4 bases from J, with 9 bases between. CDR3 length equals 14 residues. Here the CDR3 DNA reads TGTGCCAGCTCACCACCGTCCGGGGGAGAGACCCAGTACTTC. This sequence encodes CASSPPSGGETQYF.

The V and J genes are TRBV28 and TRBJ2-3; no reliable D call. Germline V gene sequence: CDR1 MDHEN, CDR2 SYDVKM. This CDR3 spans 16 amino acids. Between the trimmed V and J ends, which lost 6 bases and 0 bases, there was a span of 16 bases. This chain's CDR3 is CASSPHGRASTDTQYF. The CDR3 DNA reads TGTGCCAGCAGCCCCCATGGACGAGCTAGCACAGATACGCAGTATTTT.

The chain carries TRBV6-1 and TRBJ2-7; either TRBD1 or TRBD2 may supply D (5 bases each). The V and J ends lost 1 base and 2 bases respectively, with 9 bases between them. The CDR3 is made up of 14 amino acids. Germline CDR1 and CDR2: MNHNS and SASEGT. The CDR3 coding sequence is TGTGCCAGCAGTGAAGACGGGGCCGCCTACGAGCAGTACTTC. Translated, it gives CASSEDGAAYEQYF.

Note on this clone: The same CDR3 arises from other DNA sequences in this sample as well. The rearrangement links TRBV13 to TRBJ2-7; 7 nucleotides align to TRBD1. Germline V gene data show CDR1 as PRHDT and CDR2 as FYEKMQ (reference sequence). V lost 4 bases to trimming and J lost 0 bases; unmatched junction nucleotides: 3. This CDR3 has 14 amino acids. CDR3 region: CASSYRDSSYEQYF. The CDR3 DNA reads TGTGCCAGCAGCTACAGGGACAGCTCCTACGAGCAGTACTTC. The full variable domain, completed using reference TRBV13 and TRBJ2-7, is AAGVIQSPRHLIKEKRETATLKCYPIPRHDTVYWYQQGPGQDPQFLISFYEKMQSDKGSIPDRFSAQQFSDYHSELNMSSLELGDSALYFCASSYRDSSYEQYFGPGTRLTVT.

V is TRBV7-8 and J is TRBJ2-1; no definite D call. Germline CDR1 reads SGHVS; CDR2 reads FQNEAQ. This CDR3 contains 15 residues. The germline V and J ends were trimmed by 3 bases and 5 bases, with 14 bases remaining between them. The CDR3 sequence: CASSFERSYHNEQFF. The CDR3 DNA sequence: TGTGCCAGCAGCTTTGAACGAAGTTATCACAATGAGCAGTTCTTC.

The genes are TRBV27 and TRBJ2-1; D possibly corresponds to TRBD1 (6 bases). This CDR3 is 13 amino acids long. With 4 bases removed from V and 5 bases from J, the gap between germline ends came to 9 bases. The germline V gene has CDR1 MNHEY and CDR2 SMNVEV (reference sequence). This CDR3 reads CASSWTADNEQFF. In nucleotides, the CDR3 is TGTGCCAGCAGTTGGACAGCTGACAATGAGCAGTTCTTC.

The gene calls are TRBV19 and TRBJ2-3, with D perhaps matching TRBD2 (5 bases). In germline, CDR1 is LNHDA, CDR2 SQIVND (reference sequence). The ends were cut back, 1 base at V and 2 bases at J, with 10 bases in the middle. The CDR3 contains 15 residues. The CDR3 sequence is CASSIAGRYTDTQYF. DNA for the CDR3: TGTGCCAGTAGTATAGCGGGAAGGTACACAGATACGCAGTATTTT.

The J gene is TRBJ1-2, the V gene TRBV13; maybe TRBD1 (5 bases). Germline V CDR1 and CDR2: PRHDT, FYEKMQ (reference sequence). The V end was cut by 5 bases, the J end by 2 bases, with 21 bases between. The CDR3 consists of 17 residues. CDR3 nucleotides: TGTGCCAGCAGCGCGATCGGGGGGAATTTGCCAAACTATGGCTACACCTTC. This translates into CASSAIGGNLPNYGYTF.